The rows below give T cell receptor beta chains drawn from one sample of a study of shared clonotypes between healthy human individuals. Using immunoSEQ multiplex PCR, the repertoire was profiled, and TCRdb retains in-frame clones only, with some absent. The sample includes roughly 1,600,000 clones, 98% of them seen just once. The sample comprised naive CD4+ T cells sorted from blood. These receptors were obtained from a man aged 30 to 45 in good health. CDR3s include the opening cysteine and the closing phenylalanine or tryptophan. D genes are given only for firm matches. Clone size appears in some rows only: once, few, many, or a class for an expanded clone.

D gene	V gene	J gene	clone size	CDR3 protein	CDR3 DNA
TRBD2	TRBV9	TRBJ2-7	.	CASSGPKGAGVLSYEQYF	TGTGCCAGCAGCGGCCCCAAGGGAGCGGGAGTTCTGTCCTACGAGCAGTACTTC
.	TRBV4-2	TRBJ1-5	.	CASSPTETNQPQHF	TGTGCCAGCAGCCCGACAGAGACCAATCAGCCCCAGCATTTT
.	TRBV18	TRBJ2-7	.	CASSPLNGKGQYF	TGTGCCAGCTCACCCTTAAACGGGAAGGGGCAGTACTTC
TRBD1	TRBV12-5	TRBJ1-2	.	CASGRDGDRGNYGYTF	TGTGCTAGTGGCCGGGACGGGGACAGGGGGAACTATGGCTACACCTTC
.	TRBV6-1	TRBJ2-1	.	CASSALVPLYNEQFF	TGTGCCAGCAGTGCCCTCGTCCCCCTTTACAATGAGCAGTTCTTC
.	TRBV28	TRBJ2-7	.	CASTSFYEQYF	TGTGCCAGCACGTCGTTCTACGAGCAGTACTTC
TRBD1	TRBV18	TRBJ1-4	.	CASSLDRSNEKLFF	TGTGCCAGCTCATTGGACAGGAGTAATGAAAAACTGTTTTTT
TRBD1	TRBV28	TRBJ2-3	once	CASSSAGTGPSDTQYF	TGTGCCAGCAGTTCGGCCGGGACAGGGCCGTCCGATACGCAGTATTTT
.	TRBV7-2	TRBJ2-7	once	CASSWGSGYEQYF	TGTGCCAGCAGCTGGGGATCAGGCTACGAGCAGTACTTC
.	TRBV9	TRBJ2-7	.	CASSVGTGNYEQYF	TGTGCCAGCAGCGTAGGGACGGGGAACTACGAGCAGTACTTC
TRBD2	TRBV4-1	TRBJ2-3	.	CASSQGTSGPTDTQYF	TGCGCCAGCAGCCAAGGGACTAGCGGCCCCACAGATACGCAGTATTTT
.	TRBV29-1	TRBJ1-1	.	CSVVTVYEAFF	TGCAGCGTTGTAACAGTCTATGAAGCTTTCTTT
.	TRBV5-4	TRBJ1-2	once	CASSNGGKSADYGYTF	TGTGCCAGCAGCAATGGGGGTAAAAGTGCGGACTATGGCTACACCTTC
TRBD2	TRBV29-1	TRBJ2-1	.	CSVVSGRVEQFF	TGCAGCGTTGTCAGCGGGAGGGTTGAGCAGTTCTTC
TRBD1	TRBV5-4	TRBJ1-2	.	CASSPVGQTQYGYTF	TGTGCCAGCAGTCCCGTGGGACAGACCCAGTATGGCTACACCTTC
.	TRBV4-3	TRBJ2-3	.	CASSRSAGASTDTQYF	TGCGCCAGCAGCCGGTCCGCGGGTGCTAGCACAGATACGCAGTATTTT
.	TRBV30	TRBJ2-5	once	CAWTPIGAAREETQYF	TGTGCCTGGACCCCGATTGGGGCCGCTCGAGAAGAGACCCAGTACTTC
.	TRBV1	TRBJ2-7	.	CTSSQVPMDAPGQNYEQYF	TGCACCAGCAGCCAAGTACCAATGGACGCCCCGGGACAGAACTACGAGCAGTACTTC
TRBD2	TRBV14	TRBJ2-1	.	CASSQETGLAGVPHNEQFF	TGTGCCAGCAGCCAAGAAACGGGGCTAGCGGGAGTCCCTCACAATGAGCAGTTCTTC
TRBD2	TRBV18	TRBJ2-7	.	CASSPAGLATEQYF	TGTGCCAGCTCACCAGCGGGACTAGCGACCGAGCAGTACTTC
TRBD1	TRBV28	TRBJ2-2	.	CASSYQTGANTGELFF	TGTGCCAGCAGTTATCAGACAGGGGCGAACACCGGGGAGCTGTTTTTT
.	TRBV15	TRBJ2-7	.	CATSRDRFQGYEQYF	TGTGCCACCAGCAGAGATAGGTTCCAGGGGTACGAGCAGTACTTC
.	TRBV28	TRBJ1-2	once	CASSLLERRGYGYTF	TGTGCCAGCAGTCTTCTCGAAAGGAGGGGCTATGGCTACACCTTC
.	TRBV6-4	TRBJ2-1	.	CASSDSSLGSWNEQFF	TGTGCCAGCAGTGACTCCTCCCTCGGGAGTTGGAATGAGCAGTTCTTC
.	TRBV6-1	TRBJ1-5	.	CASSEAARGDQPQHF	TGTGCCAGCAGTGAAGCGGCTCGGGGAGATCAGCCCCAGCATTTT
.	TRBV18	TRBJ1-1	.	CASSPMEGMNTEAFF	TGTGCCAGCTCACCAATGGAGGGGATGAACACTGAAGCTTTCTTT
.	TRBV10-3	TRBJ1-1	.	CAISEGRVNTEAFF	TGTGCCATCAGTGAGGGCAGGGTGAACACTGAAGCTTTCTTT
.	TRBV19	TRBJ2-3	once	CASSLLAVGAQYF	TGTGCCAGTAGCCTGTTGGCGGTAGGGGCGCAGTATTTT
.	TRBV18	TRBJ2-6	.	CASSDPRAGANVLTF	TGTGCCAGCTCGGACCCGCGGGCTGGGGCCAACGTCCTGACTTTC
TRBD1	TRBV10-3	TRBJ1-2	.	CAISERLDRGEGYTF	TGTGCCATCAGTGAGAGGCTGGACAGGGGAGAGGGCTACACCTTC
TRBD2	TRBV5-1	TRBJ2-1	.	CASSSLAGGYNEQFF	TGCGCCAGCAGCTCCCTAGCGGGGGGTTACAATGAGCAGTTCTTC
.	TRBV5-4	TRBJ2-3	.	CASSLGSYSTDTQYF	TGTGCCAGCAGCTTGGGGTCCTATAGCACAGATACGCAGTATTTT
.	TRBV7-3	TRBJ1-3	.	CASSPNSGNTIYF	TGTGCCAGCAGCCCGAACTCTGGAAACACCATATATTTT
TRBD1	TRBV19	TRBJ1-4	.	CASSSRDRMFLYEKLFF	TGTGCCAGTAGCAGCCGGGACAGGATGTTCCTTTATGAAAAACTGTTTTTT
TRBD2	TRBV6-1	TRBJ2-7	.	CASKGTSRRPYEQYF	TGTGCCAGTAAGGGGACTAGTCGAAGGCCCTACGAGCAGTACTTC
TRBD1	TRBV9	TRBJ2-1	once	CASSVRPRTGLRGTLDNEQFF	TGTGCCAGCAGCGTAAGGCCCCGGACAGGGCTGAGGGGGACCCTCGACAATGAGCAGTTCTTC
TRBD2	TRBV14	TRBJ2-5	.	CASSQRFGGRARETQYF	TGTGCCAGCAGCCAACGATTCGGCGGGAGGGCCAGGGAGACCCAGTACTTC
.	TRBV5-4	TRBJ2-1	few	CASSLANEQFF	TGTGCCAGCAGCTTGGCCAATGAGCAGTTCTTC
.	TRBV19	TRBJ1-2	.	CASSTGRGTNYGYTF	TGTGCCAGTAGTACCGGTAGGGGAACGAACTATGGCTACACCTTC
TRBD2	TRBV19	TRBJ2-1	.	CASSIPAGVYNEQFF	TGTGCCAGTAGTATCCCAGCGGGAGTTTACAATGAGCAGTTCTTC
.	TRBV5-1	TRBJ2-3	.	CASRGGGSTDTQYF	TGCGCCAGCCGTGGCGGAGGTAGCACAGATACGCAGTATTTT
TRBD2	TRBV28	TRBJ2-5	.	CATLGVASGLETQYF	TGTGCCACCCTGGGGGTGGCTAGCGGGCTAGAGACCCAGTACTTC
TRBD2	TRBV14	TRBJ2-2	.	CASSHSLSRLAGTGELFF	TGTGCCAGCAGCCATTCTTTGTCTCGGCTAGCGGGGACCGGGGAGCTGTTTTTT
.	TRBV27	TRBJ2-7	.	CASSRKGLQSYEQYF	TGTGCCAGCAGTCGAAAGGGACTGCAGTCCTACGAGCAGTACTTC
TRBD1	TRBV5-1	TRBJ2-1	.	CASSRGQRDEQFF	TGCGCCAGCAGCAGGGGACAGCGCGATGAGCAGTTCTTC
.	TRBV6-6	TRBJ2-3	.	CASSDWGAAQDTQYF	TGTGCCAGCAGTGACTGGGGAGCGGCCCAAGATACGCAGTATTTT
.	TRBV27	TRBJ2-1	once	CASSLDTFPYNEQFF	TGTGCCAGCAGTTTGGACACCTTCCCCTACAATGAGCAGTTCTTC
TRBD2	TRBV14	TRBJ2-2	.	CASSHLTSSTGELFF	TGTGCCAGCAGCCATTTGACTAGCAGCACCGGGGAGCTGTTTTTT
.	TRBV5-1	TRBJ2-2	.	CATSTDGYTGELFF	TGCGCCACTTCGACGGACGGCTACACCGGGGAGCTGTTTTTT
.	TRBV7-9	TRBJ2-7	.	CASSLVGGQGGEQYF	TGTGCCAGCAGCTTAGTGGGGGGCCAGGGTGGCGAGCAGTACTTC